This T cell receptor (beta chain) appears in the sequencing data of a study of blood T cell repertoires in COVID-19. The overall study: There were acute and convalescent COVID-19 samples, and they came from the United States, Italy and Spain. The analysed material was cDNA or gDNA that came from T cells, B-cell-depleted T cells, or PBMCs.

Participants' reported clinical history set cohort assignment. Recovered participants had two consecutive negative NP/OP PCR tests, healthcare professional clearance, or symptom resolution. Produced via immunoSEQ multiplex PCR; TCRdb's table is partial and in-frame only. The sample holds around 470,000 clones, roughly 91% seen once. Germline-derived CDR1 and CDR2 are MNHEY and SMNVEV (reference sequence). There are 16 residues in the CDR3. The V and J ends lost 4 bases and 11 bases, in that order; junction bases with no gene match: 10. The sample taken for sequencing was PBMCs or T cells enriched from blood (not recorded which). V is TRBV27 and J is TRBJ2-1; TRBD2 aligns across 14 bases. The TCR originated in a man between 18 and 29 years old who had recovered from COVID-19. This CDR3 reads CASSSTPGTSGRKQFF. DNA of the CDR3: TGTGCCAGCAGTTCCACGCCCGGGACTAGCGGGAGAAAGCAGTTCTTC.